Following are 12 T cell receptor beta chains from one sample sequenced in a study of blood T cell repertoires in COVID-19. Only in-frame clones appear in the TCRdb table, and some are missing; sequencing was by immunoSEQ multiplex PCR. Found here are roughly 120,000 clones, around 90% of them singletons; the top ten hold approximately 3.7%. Material for sequencing was peripheral blood. These receptors came from a middle-aged man with active COVID-19.

The chain recombines TRBV19 with TRBJ1-5; 8 bases are a match to TRBD1. Per the germline V gene, CDR1 is LNHDA and CDR2 is SQIVND (reference sequence). This CDR3 is built from 19 residues. The J segment lost 0 bases and the V segment lost 4 bases, leaving 14 bases of the junction unmatched. CDR3 bases: TGTGCCAGTAGTACTCGGGACAGGTGGGCGACTAATAGCAATCAGCCCCAGCATTTT. This codes for CASSTRDRWATNSNQPQHF.

The chain combines TRBV21-1 with TRBJ2-2; the table gives TRBD2 as D, unverified against the DNA. TRBV21-1 is deemed a pseudogene. The length of the CDR3 is 16 residues. The CDR3 loop is CASSKPPLADTGELFF. CDR3 coding DNA: TGTGCCAGCAGCAAACCACCACTAGCGGACACCGGGGAGCTGTTTTTT.

The chain has TRBV4-1 and TRBJ1-4, with 8 bases aligning to TRBD1. Germline lookup yields CDR1 MGHRA and CDR2 YSYEKL. The junction had 14 bases not matched to a gene; V was cut back by 4 bases and J by 7 bases. The CDR3 runs 17 residues. The CDR3 DNA sequence: TGCGCCAGCAGCCCGCAGATGTTGGACAGGGTTCGTGAAAAACTGTTTTTT. Its translation is CASSPQMLDRVREKLFF.

This chain links TRBV6-5 with TRBJ1-4; 9 nucleotides line up with TRBD1. With 0 bases clipped from V and 7 bases from J, the junction kept 6 bases outside the gene matches. The CDR3 covers 16 residues. The germline V gene has CDR1 MNHEY and CDR2 SVGAGI. The CDR3 coding sequence is TGTGCCAGCAGTTACTCCGGGACAGGGTTGGGTGAAAAACTGTTTTTT. It encodes CASSYSGTGLGEKLFF.

The rearrangement uses TRBV9 and TRBJ1-6; 11 bases are a match to TRBD1. V lost 0 bases and J lost 9; bases outside the gene matches: 2. Germline CDR1 reads SGDLS; CDR2 reads YYNGEE. This CDR3 contains 15 residues. The CDR3 here is CASSVDGQGASPLHF. CDR3 in DNA: TGTGCCAGCAGCGTAGACGGACAGGGGGCTTCACCCCTCCACTTT.

This clone has more than one count but fewer than ten. This chain links TRBV5-1 with TRBJ2-7, with D possibly being TRBD2 (6 bases). The germline gives CDR1 SGHRS, CDR2 YFSETQ. The CDR3 has 13 residues. V lost 1 base, J lost 2 bases, and 7 bases lay in between. CDR3 residues: CASSLTSPYEQYF. In DNA, the CDR3 is TGCGCCAGCAGCTTGACTAGCCCCTACGAGCAGTACTTC.

The chain uses TRBV7-9 and TRBJ1-6; 9 bases are a match to TRBD1. Trimming removed 8 bases from V and 10 bases from J; junction bases left unmatched: 9. The CDR3 extends over 14 amino acids. Germline V lookup: CDR1 SEHNR, CDR2 FQNEAQ (reference sequence). The CDR3, as DNA: TGTGCCAGCGCCCCCGGGACAGGGCCATCACCCCTCCACTTT. As protein: CASAPGTGPSPLHF. The whole variable domain, filled in from reference TRBV7-9 and TRBJ1-6, reads DTGVSQNPRHKITKRGQNVTFRCDPISEHNRLYWYRQTLGQGPEFLTYFQNEAQLEKSRLLSDRFSAERPKGSFSTLEIQRTEQGDSAMYLCASAPGTGPSPLHFGNGTRLTVT.

Only a few counts were recorded for this clone. This chain links TRBV19 with TRBJ1-2, with 8 bases matching TRBD1. The V gene end was trimmed by 3 bases and the J gene end by 2 bases; junction bases not matched to a gene: 5. The CDR3 has 15 amino acids. In germline, CDR1 is LNHDA, CDR2 SQIVND (reference sequence). As DNA, the CDR3 is TGTGCCAGTAGTATCTCTAGGACAGGGAACTATGGCTACACCTTC. This codes for CASSISRTGNYGYTF.

The chain employs TRBV2 and TRBJ1-5; 10 bases are a match to TRBD1. CDR3 length: 15 amino acids. Trimming removed 5 bases from V and 6 bases from J; junction bases left unmatched: 7. CDR1 is SNHLY and CDR2 is FYNNEI in the germline V gene. The CDR3 DNA reads as TGTGCCAGCAGTTGGGACAGGGGCACGGTTCAGCCCCAGCATTTT. Translating gives CASSWDRGTVQPQHF.

The J gene is TRBJ2-2, the V gene TRBV5-4, with 8 positions matching TRBD2. CDR3 length: 15 residues. The germline gives CDR1 SGHNT, CDR2 YYREEE (reference sequence). Unmatched junction bases numbered 4, after V lost 0 bases and J lost 6 bases. The CDR3 sequence is CASSLAGRGAGELFF. The CDR3 DNA reads TGTGCCAGCAGCTTGGCCGGGAGGGGGGCCGGGGAGCTGTTTTTT.

This clone was counted a single time. This rearrangement joins TRBV19 to TRBJ2-2; possible D gene TRBD1, 6 bases. Deletions cut 1 base from V and 7 bases from J, with 13 bases between. From germline, CDR1 is LNHDA and CDR2 SQIVND (reference sequence). The CDR3 is made up of 15 amino acids. The CDR3 spells CASSIVRTVIGELFF. CDR3 nucleotides: TGTGCCAGTAGTATAGTAAGGACAGTAATCGGGGAGCTGTTTTTT.

V and J are TRBV24-1 and TRBJ2-2, with 9 positions matching TRBD1. Germline V gives CDR1 KGHDR, CDR2 SFDVKD. J lost 2 bases, V lost 4 bases, and 4 bases had no gene match. The CDR3 is made up of 16 amino acids. CDR3 coding DNA: TGTGCCACCAGTGACCCGGACAGGGGTAACACCGGGGAGCTGTTTTTT. Protein sequence: CATSDPDRGNTGELFF.